This T cell receptor beta chain originates from a study of T cell responses to AZD1222 COVID-19 vaccine. Profiling relied on immunoSEQ multiplex PCR, and the TCRdb table lists in-frame clones only, not all of them. The data hold over 70,000 clones, with around three quarters observed a single time. Study outcomes and limitations: The study found vaccine-associated CD4 TCRs spanning spike, dominant at 160-218 and 743-854.

Details on this clone: Its antigen is still unknown.

This clonotype originated in an adult who received the MenACWY meningococcal vaccine as a control. Source: peripheral blood, taken 28 days after the second dose of the MenACWY control vaccine.

The CDR3 DNA sequence: TGTGCCAGCAGCCAGGGAACAGGGGGCACTGAAGCTTTCTTT. Its translation is CASSQGTGGTEAFF. The V call is TRBV3-1 (or the pseudogene TRBV3-2), the J call TRBJ1-1; TRBD1 aligns across 8 bases. The V segment lost 3 bases and the J segment 4 bases; nucleotides outside the gene matches: 4. From germline, CDR1 is LGHDT and CDR2 YNNKEL (reference sequence). This CDR3 is built from 14 residues.